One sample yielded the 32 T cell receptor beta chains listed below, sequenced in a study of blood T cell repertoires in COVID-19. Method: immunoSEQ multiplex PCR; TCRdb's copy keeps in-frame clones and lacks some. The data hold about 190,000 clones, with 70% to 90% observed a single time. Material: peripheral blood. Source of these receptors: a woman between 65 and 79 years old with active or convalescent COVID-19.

CDR3 region: CASSLASGTAQETQYF. The CDR3 DNA reads as TGCGCCAGCAGCCTCGCTAGCGGGACTGCCCAAGAGACCCAGTACTTC. V is TRBV4-1 and J is TRBJ2-5; 9 bases fit TRBD2. Germline trimming cut 4 bases from V and 1 base from J; bases unmatched to any gene: 7. The germline V gene encodes CDR1 MGHRA and CDR2 YSYEKL. This CDR3 region has 16 residues.

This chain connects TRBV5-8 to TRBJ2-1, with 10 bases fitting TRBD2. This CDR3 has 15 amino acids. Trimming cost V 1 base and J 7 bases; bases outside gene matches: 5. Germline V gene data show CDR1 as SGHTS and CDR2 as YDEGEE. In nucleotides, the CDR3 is TGTGCCAGCAGCTTGTGGGCTAGCGGGAGTAATGAGCAGTTCTTC. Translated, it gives CASSLWASGSNEQFF. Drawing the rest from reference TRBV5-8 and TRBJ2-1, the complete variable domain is EAGVTQSPTHLIKTRGQQATLRCSPISGHTSVYWYQQALGLGLQFLLWYDEGEERNRGNFPPRFSGRQFPNYSSELNVNALELEDSALYLCASSLWASGSNEQFFGPGTRLTVL.

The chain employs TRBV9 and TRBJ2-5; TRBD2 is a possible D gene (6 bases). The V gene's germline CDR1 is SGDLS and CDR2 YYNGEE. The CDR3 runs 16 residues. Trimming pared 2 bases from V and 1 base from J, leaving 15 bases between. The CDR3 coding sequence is TGTGCCAGCAGCGTGGATCCCGAAGCGGGCCAAGAGACCCAGTACTTC. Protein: CASSVDPEAGQETQYF.

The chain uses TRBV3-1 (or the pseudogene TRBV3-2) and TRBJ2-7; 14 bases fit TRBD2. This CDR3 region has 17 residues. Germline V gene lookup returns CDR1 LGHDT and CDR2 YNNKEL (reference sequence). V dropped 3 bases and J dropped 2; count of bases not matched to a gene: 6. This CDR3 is CASSQGLAGVGPYEQYF. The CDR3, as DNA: TGTGCCAGCAGCCAGGGACTAGCGGGAGTTGGTCCCTACGAGCAGTACTTC.

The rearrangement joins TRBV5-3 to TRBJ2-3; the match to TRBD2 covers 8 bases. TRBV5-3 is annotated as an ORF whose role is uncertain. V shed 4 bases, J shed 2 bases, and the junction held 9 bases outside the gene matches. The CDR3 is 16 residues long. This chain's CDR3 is CARSHFIAGSTDTQYF. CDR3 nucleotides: TGTGCCAGAAGCCATTTCATAGCGGGATCCACAGATACGCAGTATTTT.

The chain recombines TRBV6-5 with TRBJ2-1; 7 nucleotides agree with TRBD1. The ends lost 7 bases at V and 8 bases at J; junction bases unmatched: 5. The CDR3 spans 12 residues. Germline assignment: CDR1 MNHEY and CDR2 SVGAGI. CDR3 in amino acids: CASKQGVHEQFF. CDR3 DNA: TGTGCCAGCAAGCAGGGGGTCCATGAGCAGTTCTTC.

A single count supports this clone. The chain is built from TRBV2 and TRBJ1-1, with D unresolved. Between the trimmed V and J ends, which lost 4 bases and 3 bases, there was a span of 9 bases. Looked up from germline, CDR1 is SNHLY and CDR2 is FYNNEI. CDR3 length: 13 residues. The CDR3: CASSVRGDTEAFF. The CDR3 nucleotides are TGTGCCAGCAGTGTCCGCGGAGACACTGAAGCTTTCTTT.

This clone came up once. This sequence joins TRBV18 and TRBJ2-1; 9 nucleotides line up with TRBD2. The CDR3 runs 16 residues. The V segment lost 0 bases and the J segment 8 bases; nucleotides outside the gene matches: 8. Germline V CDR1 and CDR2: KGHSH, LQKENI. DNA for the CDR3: TGTGCCAGCTCACCACCCCGCGGGGGGGGGTTCGATGAGCAGTTCTTC. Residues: CASSPPRGGGFDEQFF.

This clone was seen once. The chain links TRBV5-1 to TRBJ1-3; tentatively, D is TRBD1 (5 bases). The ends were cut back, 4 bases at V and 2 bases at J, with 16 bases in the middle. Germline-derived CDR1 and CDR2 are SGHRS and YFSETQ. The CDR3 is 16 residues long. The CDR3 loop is CASSRAETVPGNTIYF. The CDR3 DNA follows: TGCGCCAGCAGCCGTGCGGAGACAGTACCTGGAAACACCATATATTTT.

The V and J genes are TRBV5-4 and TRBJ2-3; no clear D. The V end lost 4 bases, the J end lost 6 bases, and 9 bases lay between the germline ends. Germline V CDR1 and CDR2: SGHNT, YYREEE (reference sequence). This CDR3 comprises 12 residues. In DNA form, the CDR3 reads TGTGCCAGCAGCCCCGAGAGGGATACGCAGTATTTT. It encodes CASSPERDTQYF.

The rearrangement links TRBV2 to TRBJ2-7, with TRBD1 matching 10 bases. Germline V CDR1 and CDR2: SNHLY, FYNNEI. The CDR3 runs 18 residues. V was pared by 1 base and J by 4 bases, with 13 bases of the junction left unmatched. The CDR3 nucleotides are TGTGCCAGCAGTGAAGGGACAGGGGGAGTAGTGGGTTCATACGAGCAGTACTTC. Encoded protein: CASSEGTGGVVGSYEQYF.

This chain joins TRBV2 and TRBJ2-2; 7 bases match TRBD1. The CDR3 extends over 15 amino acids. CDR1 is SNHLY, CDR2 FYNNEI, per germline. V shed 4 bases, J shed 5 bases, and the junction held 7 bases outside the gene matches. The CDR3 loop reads CASSATTGRTGELFF. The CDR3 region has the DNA TGTGCCAGCAGTGCCACGACAGGGCGGACCGGGGAGCTGTTTTTT. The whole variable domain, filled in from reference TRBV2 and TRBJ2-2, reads EPEVTQTPSHQVTQMGQEVILRCVPISNHLYFYWYRQILGQKVEFLVSFYNNEISEKSEIFDDQFSVERPDGSNFTLKIRSTKLEDSAMYFCASSATTGRTGELFFGEGSRLTVL.

CDR3 nucleotide sequence: TGTGCCAGCAGCTGGACAGGCGAGCAGTACTTC. Translating it yields CASSWTGEQYF. V is TRBV11-2 and J is TRBJ2-7, with 7 nucleotides matching TRBD1. CDR3 length equals 11 residues. Germline V CDR1 and CDR2: SGHAT, FQNNGV. Germline trimming cut 4 bases from V and 6 bases from J; bases unmatched to any gene: 0.

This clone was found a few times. DNA of the CDR3: TGTGCCAGCAGTTTAAGGGGACAGGGGGATAATTCACCCCTCCACTTT. Amino acids: CASSLRGQGDNSPLHF. The chain couples TRBV28 to TRBJ1-6; 11 positions agree with TRBD1. V lost 2 bases to trimming and J lost 5 bases; unmatched junction nucleotides: 2. Germline V gene lookup returns CDR1 MDHEN and CDR2 SYDVKM. This CDR3 has 16 residues.

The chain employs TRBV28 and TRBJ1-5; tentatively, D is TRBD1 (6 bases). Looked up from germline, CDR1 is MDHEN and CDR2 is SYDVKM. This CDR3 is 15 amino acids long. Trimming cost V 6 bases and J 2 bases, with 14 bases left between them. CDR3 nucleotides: TGTGCCAGCAGAGAACAGGGAAATGGCAATCAGCCCCAGCATTTT. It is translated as CASREQGNGNQPQHF. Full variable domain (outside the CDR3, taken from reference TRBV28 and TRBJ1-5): DVKVTQSSRYLVKRTGEKVFLECVQDMDHENMFWYRQDPGLGLRLIYFSYDVKMKEKGDIPEGYSVSREKKERFSLILESASTNQTSMYLCASREQGNGNQPQHFGDGTRLSIL.

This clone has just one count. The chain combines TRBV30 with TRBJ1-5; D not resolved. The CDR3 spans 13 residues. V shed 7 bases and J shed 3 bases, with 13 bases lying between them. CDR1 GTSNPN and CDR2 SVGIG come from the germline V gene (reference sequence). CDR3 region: CASSDGVNQPQHF. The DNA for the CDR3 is TGTGCCTCCTCCGACGGGGTCAATCAGCCCCAGCATTTT.

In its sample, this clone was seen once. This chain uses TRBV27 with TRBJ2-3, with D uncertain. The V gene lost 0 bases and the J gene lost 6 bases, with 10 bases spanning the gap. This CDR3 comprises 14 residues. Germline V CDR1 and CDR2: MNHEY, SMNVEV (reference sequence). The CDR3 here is CASSLSRPRDTQYF. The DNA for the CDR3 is TGTGCCAGCAGTTTATCGAGGCCAAGGGATACGCAGTATTTT.

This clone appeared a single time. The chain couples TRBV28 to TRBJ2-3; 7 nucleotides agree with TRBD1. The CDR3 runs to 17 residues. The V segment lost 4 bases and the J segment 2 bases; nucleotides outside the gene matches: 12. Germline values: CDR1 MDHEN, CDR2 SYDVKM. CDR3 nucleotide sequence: TGTGCCAGCAGTTCCCCCCTCGGGGACAGATACACAGATACGCAGTATTTT. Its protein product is CASSSPLGDRYTDTQYF.

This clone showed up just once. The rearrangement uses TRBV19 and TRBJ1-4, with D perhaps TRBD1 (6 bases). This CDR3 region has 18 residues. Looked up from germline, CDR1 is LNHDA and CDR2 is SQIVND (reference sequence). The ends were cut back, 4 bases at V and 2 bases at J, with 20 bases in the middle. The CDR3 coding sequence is TGTGCCAGTAGTACTCCCACTCGGGACACATGGACTAATGAAAAACTGTTTTTT. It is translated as CASSTPTRDTWTNEKLFF. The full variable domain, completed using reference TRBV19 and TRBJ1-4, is DGGITQSPKYLFRKEGQNVTLSCEQNLNHDAMYWYRQDPGQGLRLIYYSQIVNDFQKGDIAEGYSVSREKKESFPLTVTSAQKNPTAFYLCASSTPTRDTWTNEKLFFGSGTQLSVL.

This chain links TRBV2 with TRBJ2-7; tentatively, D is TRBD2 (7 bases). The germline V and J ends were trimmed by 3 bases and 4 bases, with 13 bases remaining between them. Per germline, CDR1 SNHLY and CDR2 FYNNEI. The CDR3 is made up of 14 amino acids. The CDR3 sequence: CASSESGGRYEQYF. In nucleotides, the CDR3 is TGTGCCAGCAGTGAGTCGGGGGGCCGTTACGAGCAGTACTTC.

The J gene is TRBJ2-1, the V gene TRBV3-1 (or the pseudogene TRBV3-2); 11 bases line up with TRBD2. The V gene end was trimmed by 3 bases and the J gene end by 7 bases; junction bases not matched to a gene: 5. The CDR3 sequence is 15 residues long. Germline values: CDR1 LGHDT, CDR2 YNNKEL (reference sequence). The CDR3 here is CASSQGSGRANEQFF. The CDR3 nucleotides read TGTGCCAGCAGCCAGGGTAGCGGGAGGGCAAATGAGCAGTTCTTC.

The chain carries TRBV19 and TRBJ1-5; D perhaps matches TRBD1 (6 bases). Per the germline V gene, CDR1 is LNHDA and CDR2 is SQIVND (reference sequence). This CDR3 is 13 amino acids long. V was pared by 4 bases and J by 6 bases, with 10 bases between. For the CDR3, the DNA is TGTGCCAGTAGTACCACAGGGACTCAGCCCCAGCATTTT. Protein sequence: CASSTTGTQPQHF.

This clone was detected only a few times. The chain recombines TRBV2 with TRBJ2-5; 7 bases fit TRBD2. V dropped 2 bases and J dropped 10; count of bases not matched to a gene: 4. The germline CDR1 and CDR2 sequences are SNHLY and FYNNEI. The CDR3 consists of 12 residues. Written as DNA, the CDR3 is TGTGCCAGCAGTGAATGGCGGGGGATCCAGTACTTC. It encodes CASSEWRGIQYF.

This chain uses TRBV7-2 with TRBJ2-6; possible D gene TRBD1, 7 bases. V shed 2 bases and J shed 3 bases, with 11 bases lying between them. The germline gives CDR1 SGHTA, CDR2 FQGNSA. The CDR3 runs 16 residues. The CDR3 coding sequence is TGTGCCAGCAGCTTAAGTCAGGGGGGTGGGGCCAACGTCCTGACTTTC. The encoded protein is CASSLSQGGGANVLTF.

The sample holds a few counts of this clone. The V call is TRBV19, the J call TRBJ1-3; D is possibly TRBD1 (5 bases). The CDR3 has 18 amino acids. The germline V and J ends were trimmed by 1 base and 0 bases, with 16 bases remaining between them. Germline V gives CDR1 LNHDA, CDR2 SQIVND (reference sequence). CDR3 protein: CASSIGIGGGRSGNTIYF. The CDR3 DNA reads TGTGCCAGTAGTATAGGGATCGGGGGAGGTCGCTCTGGAAACACCATATATTTT.

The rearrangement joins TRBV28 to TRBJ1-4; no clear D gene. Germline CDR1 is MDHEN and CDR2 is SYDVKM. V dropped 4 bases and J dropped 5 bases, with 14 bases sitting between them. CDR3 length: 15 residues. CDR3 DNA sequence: TGTGCCAGCAGTTCATCCTTTGGCCTCAATGAAAAACTGTTTTTT. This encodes CASSSSFGLNEKLFF.

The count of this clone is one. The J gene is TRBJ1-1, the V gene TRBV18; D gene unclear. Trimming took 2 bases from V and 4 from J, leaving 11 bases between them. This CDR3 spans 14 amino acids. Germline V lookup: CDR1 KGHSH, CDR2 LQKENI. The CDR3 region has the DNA TGTGCCAGCTCACCATTACGGGAAGGCACTGAAGCTTTCTTT. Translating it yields CASSPLREGTEAFF.

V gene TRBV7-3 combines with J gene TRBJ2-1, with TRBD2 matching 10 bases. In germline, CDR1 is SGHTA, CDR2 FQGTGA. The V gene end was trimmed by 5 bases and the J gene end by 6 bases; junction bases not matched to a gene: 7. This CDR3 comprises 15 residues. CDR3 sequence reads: CASSPLAGAFNEQFF. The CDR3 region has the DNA TGTGCCAGCAGCCCCCTAGCGGGAGCATTCAATGAGCAGTTCTTC.

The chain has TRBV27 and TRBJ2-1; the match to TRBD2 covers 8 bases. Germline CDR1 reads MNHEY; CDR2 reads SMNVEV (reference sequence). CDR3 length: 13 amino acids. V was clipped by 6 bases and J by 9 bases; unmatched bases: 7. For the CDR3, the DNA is TGTGCCAGCAGGGGACTAGGTATGAGTGAGCAGTTCTTC. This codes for CASRGLGMSEQFF.

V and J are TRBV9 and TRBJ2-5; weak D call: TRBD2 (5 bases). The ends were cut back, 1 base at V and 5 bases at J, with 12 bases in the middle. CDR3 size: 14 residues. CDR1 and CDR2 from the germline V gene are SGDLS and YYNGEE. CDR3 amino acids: CASSVFGSGETQYF. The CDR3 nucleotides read TGTGCCAGCAGCGTATTTGGGAGTGGGGAGACCCAGTACTTC.

The CDR3 loop reads CATADRPNTEAFF. CDR3 DNA: TGTGCCACCGCGGACAGGCCGAACACTGAAGCTTTCTTT. The rearrangement links TRBV6-5 to TRBJ1-1, with 7 bases fitting TRBD1. Trimming removed 10 bases from V and 1 base from J; junction bases left unmatched: 6. Germline lookup yields CDR1 MNHEY and CDR2 SVGAGI. The CDR3 sequence is 13 residues long.

CDR3 protein: CASSHQGTGVNEQFF. In DNA form, the CDR3 reads TGTGCCAGCAGCCACCAAGGGACAGGGGTAAATGAGCAGTTCTTC. This sequence joins TRBV5-4 and TRBJ2-1, with 10 bases fitting TRBD1. CDR3 length: 15 amino acids. Germline CDR1 reads SGHNT; CDR2 reads YYREEE (reference sequence). Trimming at V came to 4 bases and at J to 7 bases, leaving 8 bases not matched to a gene.